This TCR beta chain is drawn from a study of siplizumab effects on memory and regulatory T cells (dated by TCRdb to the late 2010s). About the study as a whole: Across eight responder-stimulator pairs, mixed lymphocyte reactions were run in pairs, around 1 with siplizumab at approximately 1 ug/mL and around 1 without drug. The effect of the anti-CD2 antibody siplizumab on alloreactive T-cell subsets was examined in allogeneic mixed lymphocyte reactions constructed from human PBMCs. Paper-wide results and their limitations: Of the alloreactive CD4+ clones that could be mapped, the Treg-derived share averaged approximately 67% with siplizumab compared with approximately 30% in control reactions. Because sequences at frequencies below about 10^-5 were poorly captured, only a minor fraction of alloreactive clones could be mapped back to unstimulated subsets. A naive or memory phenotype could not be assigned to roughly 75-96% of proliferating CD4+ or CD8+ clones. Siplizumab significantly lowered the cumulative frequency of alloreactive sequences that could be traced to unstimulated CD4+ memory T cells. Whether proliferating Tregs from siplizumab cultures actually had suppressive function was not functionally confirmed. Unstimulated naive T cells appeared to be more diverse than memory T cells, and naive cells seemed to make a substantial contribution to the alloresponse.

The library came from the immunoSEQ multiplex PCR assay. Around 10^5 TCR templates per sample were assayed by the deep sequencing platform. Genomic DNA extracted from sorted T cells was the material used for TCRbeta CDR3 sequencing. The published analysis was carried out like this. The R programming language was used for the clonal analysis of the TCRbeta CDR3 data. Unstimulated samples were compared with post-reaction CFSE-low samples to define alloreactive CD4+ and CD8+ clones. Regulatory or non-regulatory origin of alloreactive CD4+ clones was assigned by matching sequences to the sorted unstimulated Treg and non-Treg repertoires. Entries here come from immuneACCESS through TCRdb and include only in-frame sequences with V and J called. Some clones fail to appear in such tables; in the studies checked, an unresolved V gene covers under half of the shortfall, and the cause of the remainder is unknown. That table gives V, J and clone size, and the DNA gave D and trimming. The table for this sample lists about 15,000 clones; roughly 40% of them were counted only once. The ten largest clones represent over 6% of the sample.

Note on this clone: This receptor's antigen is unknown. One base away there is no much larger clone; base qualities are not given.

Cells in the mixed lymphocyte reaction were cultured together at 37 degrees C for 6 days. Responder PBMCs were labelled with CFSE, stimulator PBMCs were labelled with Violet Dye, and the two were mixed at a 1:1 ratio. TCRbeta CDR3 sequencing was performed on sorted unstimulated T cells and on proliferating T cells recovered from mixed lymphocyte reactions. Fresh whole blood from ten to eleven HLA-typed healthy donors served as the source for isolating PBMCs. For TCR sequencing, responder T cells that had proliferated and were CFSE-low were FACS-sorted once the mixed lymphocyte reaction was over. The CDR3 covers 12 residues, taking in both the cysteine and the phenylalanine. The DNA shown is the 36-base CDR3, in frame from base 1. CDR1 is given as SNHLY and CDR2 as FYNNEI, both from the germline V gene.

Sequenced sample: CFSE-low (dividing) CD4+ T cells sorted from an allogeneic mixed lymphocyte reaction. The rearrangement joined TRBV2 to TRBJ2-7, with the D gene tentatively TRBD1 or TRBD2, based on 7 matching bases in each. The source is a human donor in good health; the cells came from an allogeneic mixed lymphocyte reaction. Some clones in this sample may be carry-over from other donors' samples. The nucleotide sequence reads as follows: TGTGCACAGGGGAGGGAAGTCTACGAGCAGTACTTC. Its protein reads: CAQGREVYEQYF.